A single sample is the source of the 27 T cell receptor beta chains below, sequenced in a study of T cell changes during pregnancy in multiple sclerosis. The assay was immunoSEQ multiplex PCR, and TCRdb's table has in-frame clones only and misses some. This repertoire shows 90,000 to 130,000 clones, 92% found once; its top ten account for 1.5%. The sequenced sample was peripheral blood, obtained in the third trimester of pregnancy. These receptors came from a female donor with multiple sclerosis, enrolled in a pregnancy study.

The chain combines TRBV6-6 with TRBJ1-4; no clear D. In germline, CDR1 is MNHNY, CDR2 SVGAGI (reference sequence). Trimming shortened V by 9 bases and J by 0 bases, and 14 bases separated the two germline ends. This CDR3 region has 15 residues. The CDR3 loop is CASQIRLATNEKLFF. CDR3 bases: TGTGCCAGTCAAATACGACTTGCAACTAATGAAAAACTGTTTTTT.

The CDR3 loop reads CASRADYGYTF. CDR3 nucleotide sequence: TGTGCCAGCAGGGCAGACTATGGCTACACCTTC. V is TRBV2 and J is TRBJ1-2; the D is unclear. Trimming shortened V by 6 bases and J by 3 bases, and 5 bases separated the two germline ends. Germline lookup yields CDR1 SNHLY and CDR2 FYNNEI. The length of the CDR3 is 11 residues.

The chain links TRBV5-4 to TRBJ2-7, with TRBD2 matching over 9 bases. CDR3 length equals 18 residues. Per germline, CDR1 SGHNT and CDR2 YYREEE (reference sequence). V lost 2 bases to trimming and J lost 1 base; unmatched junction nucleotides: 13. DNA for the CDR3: TGTGCCAGCAGCTTATCAGTGACTAGCGGCTCCCGATCCTACGAGCAGTACTTC. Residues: CASSLSVTSGSRSYEQYF.

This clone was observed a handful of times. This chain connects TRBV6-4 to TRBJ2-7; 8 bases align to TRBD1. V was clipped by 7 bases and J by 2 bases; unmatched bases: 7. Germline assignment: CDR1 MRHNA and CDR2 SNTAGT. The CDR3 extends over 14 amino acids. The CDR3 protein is CASTRDRPTYEQYF. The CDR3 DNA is TGTGCCAGCACCAGGGACAGGCCCACCTACGAGCAGTACTTC.

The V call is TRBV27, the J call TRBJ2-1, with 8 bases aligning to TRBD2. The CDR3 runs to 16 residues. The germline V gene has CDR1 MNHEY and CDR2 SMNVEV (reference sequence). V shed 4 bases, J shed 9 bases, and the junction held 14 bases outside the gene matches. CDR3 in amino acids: CASSWYWTSKGSEQFF. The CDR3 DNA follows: TGTGCCAGCAGTTGGTATTGGACTAGCAAAGGAAGTGAGCAGTTCTTC.

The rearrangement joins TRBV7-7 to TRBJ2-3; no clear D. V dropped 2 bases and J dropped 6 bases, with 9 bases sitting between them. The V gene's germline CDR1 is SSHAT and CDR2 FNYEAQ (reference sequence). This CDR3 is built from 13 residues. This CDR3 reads CASSLRSMDTQYF. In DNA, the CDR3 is TGTGCCAGCAGCTTAAGGAGTATGGATACGCAGTATTTT.

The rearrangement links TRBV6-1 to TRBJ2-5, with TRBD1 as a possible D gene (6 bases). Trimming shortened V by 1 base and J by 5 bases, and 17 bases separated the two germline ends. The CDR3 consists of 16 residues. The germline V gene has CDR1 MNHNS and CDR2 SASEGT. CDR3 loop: CASSEGATGLRETQYF. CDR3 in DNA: TGTGCCAGCAGTGAAGGGGCAACAGGGTTAAGGGAGACCCAGTACTTC.

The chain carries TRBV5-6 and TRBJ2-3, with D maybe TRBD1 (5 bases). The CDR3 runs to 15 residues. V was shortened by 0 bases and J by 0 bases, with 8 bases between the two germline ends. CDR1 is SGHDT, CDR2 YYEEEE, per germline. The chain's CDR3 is CASSLGGLSTDTQYF. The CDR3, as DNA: TGTGCCAGCAGCTTGGGGGGCTTGAGCACAGATACGCAGTATTTT.

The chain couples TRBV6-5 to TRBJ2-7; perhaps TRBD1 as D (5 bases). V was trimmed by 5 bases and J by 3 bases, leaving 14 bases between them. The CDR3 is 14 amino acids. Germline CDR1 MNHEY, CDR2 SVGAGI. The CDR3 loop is CASSLGDRGYEQYF. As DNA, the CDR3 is TGTGCCAGCAGTCTTGGAGACAGAGGCTACGAGCAGTACTTC.

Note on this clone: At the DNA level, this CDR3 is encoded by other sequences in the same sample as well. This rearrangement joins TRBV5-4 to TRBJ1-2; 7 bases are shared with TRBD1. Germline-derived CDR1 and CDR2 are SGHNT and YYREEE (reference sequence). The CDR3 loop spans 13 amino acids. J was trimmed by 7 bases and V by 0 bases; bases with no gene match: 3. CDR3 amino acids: CASSLDRGGGYTF. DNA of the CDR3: TGTGCCAGCAGCTTGGACAGGGGAGGTGGCTACACCTTC.

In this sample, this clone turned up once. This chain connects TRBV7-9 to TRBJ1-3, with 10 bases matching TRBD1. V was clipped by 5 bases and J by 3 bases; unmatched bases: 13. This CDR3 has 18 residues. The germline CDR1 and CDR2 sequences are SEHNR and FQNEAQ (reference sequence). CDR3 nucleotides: TGTGCCAGCAGCCAACCGGGACAGGGGTTTCTAGGTGGAAACACCATATATTTT. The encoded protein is CASSQPGQGFLGGNTIYF.

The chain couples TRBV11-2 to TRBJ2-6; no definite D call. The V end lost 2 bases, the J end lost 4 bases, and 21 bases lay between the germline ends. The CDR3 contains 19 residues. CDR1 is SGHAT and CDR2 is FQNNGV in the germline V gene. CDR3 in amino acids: CASSLIRRQAGIGANVLTF. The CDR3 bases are TGTGCCAGCAGCTTAATCCGACGGCAGGCCGGTATCGGGGCCAACGTCCTGACTTTC.

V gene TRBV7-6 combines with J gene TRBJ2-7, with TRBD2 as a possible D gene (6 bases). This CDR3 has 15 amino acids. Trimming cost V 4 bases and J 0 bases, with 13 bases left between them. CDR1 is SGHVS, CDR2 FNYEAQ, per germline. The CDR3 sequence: CASSSRAGPSYEQYF. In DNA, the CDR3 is TGTGCCAGCAGCTCCCGTGCGGGGCCCTCCTACGAGCAGTACTTC.

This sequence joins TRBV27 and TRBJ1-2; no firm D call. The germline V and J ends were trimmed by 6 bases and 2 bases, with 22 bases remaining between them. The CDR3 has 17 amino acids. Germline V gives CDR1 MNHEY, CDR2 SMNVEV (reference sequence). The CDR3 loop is CASRAAVYASSNYGYTF. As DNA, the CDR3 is TGTGCCAGCAGGGCGGCCGTGTATGCGTCCAGCAACTATGGCTACACCTTC.

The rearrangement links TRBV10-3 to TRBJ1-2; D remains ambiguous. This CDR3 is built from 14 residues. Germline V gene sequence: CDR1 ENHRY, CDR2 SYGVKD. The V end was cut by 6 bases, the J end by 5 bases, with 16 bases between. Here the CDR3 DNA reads TGTGCCATCAGGCGAGACTCAACCTCGTATGGCTACACCTTC. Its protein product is CAIRRDSTSYGYTF.

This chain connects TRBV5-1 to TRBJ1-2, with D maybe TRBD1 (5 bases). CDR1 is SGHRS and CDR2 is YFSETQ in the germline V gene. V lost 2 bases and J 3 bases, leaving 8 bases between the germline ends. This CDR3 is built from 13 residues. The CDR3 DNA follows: TGCGCCAGCAGCTTCTTAGGGGACTATGGCTACACCTTC. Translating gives CASSFLGDYGYTF.

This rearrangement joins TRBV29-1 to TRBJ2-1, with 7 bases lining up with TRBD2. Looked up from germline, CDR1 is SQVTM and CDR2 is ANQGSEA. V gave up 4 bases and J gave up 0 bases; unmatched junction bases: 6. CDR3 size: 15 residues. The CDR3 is CSVGLAAFSYNEQFF. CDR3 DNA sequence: TGCAGCGTTGGGCTAGCGGCATTCTCCTACAATGAGCAGTTCTTC.

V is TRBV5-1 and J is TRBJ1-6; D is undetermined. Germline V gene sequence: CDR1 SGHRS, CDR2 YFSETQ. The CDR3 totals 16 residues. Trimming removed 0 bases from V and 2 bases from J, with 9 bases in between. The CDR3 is CASSLGMATYNSPLHF. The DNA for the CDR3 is TGCGCCAGCAGCTTGGGAATGGCAACCTATAATTCACCCCTCCACTTT.

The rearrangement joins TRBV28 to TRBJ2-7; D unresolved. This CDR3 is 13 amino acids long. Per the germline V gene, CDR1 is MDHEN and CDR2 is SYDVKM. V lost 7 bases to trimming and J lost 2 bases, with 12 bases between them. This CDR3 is CASNEPSTYEQYF. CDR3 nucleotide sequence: TGTGCCAGCAACGAACCGAGTACCTACGAGCAGTACTTC. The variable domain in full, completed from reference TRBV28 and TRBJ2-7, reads DVKVTQSSRYLVKRTGEKVFLECVQDMDHENMFWYRQDPGLGLRLIYFSYDVKMKEKGDIPEGYSVSREKKERFSLILESASTNQTSMYLCASNEPSTYEQYFGPGTRLTVT.

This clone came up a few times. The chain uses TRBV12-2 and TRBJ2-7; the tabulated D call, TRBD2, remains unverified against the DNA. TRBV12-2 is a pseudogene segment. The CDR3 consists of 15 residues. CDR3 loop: CASRLGRGPSYEQYF. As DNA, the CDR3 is TGTGCAAGTCGCTTAGGTCGGGGTCCCTCCTACGAGCAGTACTTC.

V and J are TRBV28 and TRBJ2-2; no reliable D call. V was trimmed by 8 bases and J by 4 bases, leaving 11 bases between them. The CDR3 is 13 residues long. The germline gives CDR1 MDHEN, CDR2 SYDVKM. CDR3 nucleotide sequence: TGTGCCAGCTCACCACAGCTCACCGGGGAGCTGTTTTTT. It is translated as CASSPQLTGELFF.

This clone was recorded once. In DNA form, the CDR3 reads TGTGCCACCAGCATTGAGGGAAGCAATCAGCCCCAGCATTTT. Translation: CATSIEGSNQPQHF. V gene TRBV15 combines with J gene TRBJ1-5; the D is unclear. The CDR3 is 14 residues long. Trimming stripped 4 bases from V and 1 base from J, with 8 bases between. Germline CDR1 reads LNHNV; CDR2 reads YYDKDF (reference sequence).

CDR3 sequence: CATRRGGPNTDTQYF. The CDR3 region has the DNA TGTGCCACCCGGCGGGGGGGGCCGAACACAGATACGCAGTATTTT. The rearrangement links TRBV15 to TRBJ2-3; TRBD2 aligns across 9 bases. J gave up 2 bases and V 8 bases, and 8 bases lay outside the gene matches. The germline CDR1 and CDR2 sequences are LNHNV and YYDKDF (reference sequence). This CDR3 spans 15 amino acids.

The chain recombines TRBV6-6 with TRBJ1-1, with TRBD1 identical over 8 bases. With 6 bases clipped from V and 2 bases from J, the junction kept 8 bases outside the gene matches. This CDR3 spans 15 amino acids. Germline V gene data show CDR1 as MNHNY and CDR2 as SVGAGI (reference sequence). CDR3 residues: CASRLDRGVNTEAFF. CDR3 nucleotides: TGTGCCAGCAGACTAGACAGGGGCGTAAACACTGAAGCTTTCTTT.

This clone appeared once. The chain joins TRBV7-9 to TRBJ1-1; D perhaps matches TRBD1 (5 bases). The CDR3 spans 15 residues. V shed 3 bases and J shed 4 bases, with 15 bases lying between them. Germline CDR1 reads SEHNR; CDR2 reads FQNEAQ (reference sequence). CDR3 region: CASSFLGQGSTEAFF. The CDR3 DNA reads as TGTGCCAGCAGCTTTCTTGGGCAGGGTAGCACTGAAGCTTTCTTT.

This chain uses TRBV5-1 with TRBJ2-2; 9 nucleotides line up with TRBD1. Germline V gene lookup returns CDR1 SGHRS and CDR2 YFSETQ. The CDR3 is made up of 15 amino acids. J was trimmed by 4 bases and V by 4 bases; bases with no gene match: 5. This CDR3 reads CASSRTGGFTGELFF. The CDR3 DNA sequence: TGCGCCAGCAGCCGAACAGGGGGCTTCACCGGGGAGCTGTTTTTT.

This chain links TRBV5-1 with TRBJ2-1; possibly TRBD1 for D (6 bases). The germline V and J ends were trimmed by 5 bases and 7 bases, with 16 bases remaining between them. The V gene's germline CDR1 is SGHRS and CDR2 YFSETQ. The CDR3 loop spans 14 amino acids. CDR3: CASSPTSDRNEQFF. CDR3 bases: TGCGCCAGCAGTCCTACCTCCGACAGGAATGAGCAGTTCTTC.